This TCR beta chain was found in a study of regulatory T cells in long-lasting Graves disease. Time point indicated: newly diagnosed GD, antithyroid drugs for less than 3 months. Construction of the TCR library relied on RNA isolated from PBMCs. It was by American Thyroid Association guidelines that Graves' disease was diagnosed. This clonotype was observed at least ten times. Sequencing libraries for TCR beta were prepared with iRepertoire HTBI primers and Arm-PCR of CDR3 regions. TCRdb called the multiplex PCR reads again in MiXCR, with one record for every CDR3 protein. The repertoire holds about 540,000 distinct CDR3 sequences, with less than 15% as singletons. Germline V gene lookup returns CDR1 SNHLY and CDR2 FYNNEI. With 6 bases clipped from V and 3 bases from J, the junction kept 4 bases outside the gene matches. This CDR3 contains 13 residues. These data are also associated with another study on T cells in Graves' hyperthyroidism and ophthalmopathy. From that paper: Diagnosing involved the use of clinical symptoms, serum thyroxine and TRAb, thyroid ultrasound and orbital computed tomography. Most clonotypes expanded in the thyroid (above 0.001) were also present in blood. From stable hyperthyroidism, ophthalmopathy was separated by a 13 V-J model.

The sequencing used peripheral blood mononuclear cells (PBMCs), collected at new diagnosis, from a patient treated with antithyroid drugs. This chain connects TRBV2 to TRBJ2-7; 8 positions agree with TRBD1. The receptor was derived from a man younger than 45 with Graves disease. CDR3 bases: TGTGCCAGCAGCCCAGGGGGCGGCTACGAGCAGTACTTC. Translated: CASSPGGGYEQYF.